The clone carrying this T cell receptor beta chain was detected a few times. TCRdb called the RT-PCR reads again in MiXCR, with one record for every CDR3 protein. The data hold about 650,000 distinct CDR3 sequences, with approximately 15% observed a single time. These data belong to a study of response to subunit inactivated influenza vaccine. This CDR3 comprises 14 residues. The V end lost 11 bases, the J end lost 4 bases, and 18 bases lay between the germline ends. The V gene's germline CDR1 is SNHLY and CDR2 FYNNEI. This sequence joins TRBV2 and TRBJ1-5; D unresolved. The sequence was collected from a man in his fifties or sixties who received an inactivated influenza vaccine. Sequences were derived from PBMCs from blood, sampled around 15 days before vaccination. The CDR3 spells CAREGSGQNQPQHF. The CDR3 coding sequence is TGTGCCCGCGAGGGTTCCGGGCAAAATCAGCCCCAGCATTTT.